This T cell receptor (beta chain) comes out of a study of beta chain features in type 1 diabetes. Notes on the study in general: When Type 1 diabetes patients were examined, their TCRB CDR3s proved moderately but significantly shorter in all four CD4+ subsets. Compared with healthy donors, patients appeared to share more similar naive, central memory and regulatory TCRB repertoires.

This clone turned up a few times. Its cognate antigen is unknown. Each donor gave one heparinised blood draw averaging around 120 mL. The entirety of the isolated RNA underwent reverse transcription, so expressed TCRB transcripts were sequenced. TCRdb keeps only in-frame clones here, not all; method: immunoSEQ multiplex PCR. Here the sample spans about 280,000 clones, 15% being singletons. Germline CDR1 GTSNPN, CDR2 SVGIG (reference sequence). V lost 2 bases, J lost 2 bases, and 5 bases stayed unmatched. CDR3 length: 14 amino acids. The sequence was obtained from a man between 18 and 35 years old with type 1 diabetes. V usage is TRBV30 and J usage is TRBJ2-5; TRBD2 matches at 7 bases. Sequencing used naive CD4+ T cells from blood. The CDR3 protein is CAWSSGEPQETQYF. The DNA for the CDR3 is TGTGCCTGGAGTAGCGGGGAGCCTCAAGAGACCCAGTACTTC.